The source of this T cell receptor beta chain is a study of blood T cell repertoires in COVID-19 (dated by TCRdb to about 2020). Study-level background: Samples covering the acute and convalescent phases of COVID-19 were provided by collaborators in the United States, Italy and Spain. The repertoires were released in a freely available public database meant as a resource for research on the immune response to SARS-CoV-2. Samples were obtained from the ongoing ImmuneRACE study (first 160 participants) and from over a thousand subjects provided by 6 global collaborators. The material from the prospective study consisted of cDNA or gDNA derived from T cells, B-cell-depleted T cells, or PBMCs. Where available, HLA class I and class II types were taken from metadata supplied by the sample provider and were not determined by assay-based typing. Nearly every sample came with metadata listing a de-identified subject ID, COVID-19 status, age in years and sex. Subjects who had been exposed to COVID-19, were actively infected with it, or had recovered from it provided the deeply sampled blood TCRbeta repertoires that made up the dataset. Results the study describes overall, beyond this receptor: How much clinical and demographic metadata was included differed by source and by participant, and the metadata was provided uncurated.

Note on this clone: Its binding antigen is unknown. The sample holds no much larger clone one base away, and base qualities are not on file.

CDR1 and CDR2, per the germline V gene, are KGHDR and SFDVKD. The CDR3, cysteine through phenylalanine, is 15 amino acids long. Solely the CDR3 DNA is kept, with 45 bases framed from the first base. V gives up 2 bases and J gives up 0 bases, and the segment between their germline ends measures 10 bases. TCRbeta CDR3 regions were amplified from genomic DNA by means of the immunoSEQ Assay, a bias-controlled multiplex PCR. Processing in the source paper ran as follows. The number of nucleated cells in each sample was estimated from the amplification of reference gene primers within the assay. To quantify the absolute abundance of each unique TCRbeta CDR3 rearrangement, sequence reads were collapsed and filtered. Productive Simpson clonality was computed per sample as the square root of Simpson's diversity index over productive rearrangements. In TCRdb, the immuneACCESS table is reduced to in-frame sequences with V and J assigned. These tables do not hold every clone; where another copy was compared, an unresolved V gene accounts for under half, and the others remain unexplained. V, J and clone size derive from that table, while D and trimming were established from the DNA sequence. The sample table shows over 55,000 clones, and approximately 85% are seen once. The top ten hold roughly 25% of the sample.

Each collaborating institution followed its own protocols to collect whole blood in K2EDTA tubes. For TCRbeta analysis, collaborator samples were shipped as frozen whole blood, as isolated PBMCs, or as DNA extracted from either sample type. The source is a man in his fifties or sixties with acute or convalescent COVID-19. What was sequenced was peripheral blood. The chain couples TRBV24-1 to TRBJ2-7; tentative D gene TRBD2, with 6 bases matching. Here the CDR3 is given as CATSDSYGSSYEQYF. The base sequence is TGTGCCACCAGTGATTCATACGGGAGCTCCTACGAGCAGTACTTC.